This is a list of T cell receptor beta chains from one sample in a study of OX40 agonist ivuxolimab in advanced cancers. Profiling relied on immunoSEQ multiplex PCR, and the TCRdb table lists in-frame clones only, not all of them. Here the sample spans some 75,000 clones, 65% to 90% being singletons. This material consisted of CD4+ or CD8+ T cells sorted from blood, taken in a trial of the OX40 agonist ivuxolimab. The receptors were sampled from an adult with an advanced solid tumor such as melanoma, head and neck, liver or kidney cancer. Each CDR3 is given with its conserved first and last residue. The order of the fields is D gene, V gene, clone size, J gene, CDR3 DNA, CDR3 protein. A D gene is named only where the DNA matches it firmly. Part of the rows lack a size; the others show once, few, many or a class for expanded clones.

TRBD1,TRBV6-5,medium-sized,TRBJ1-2,TGTGCCAGCAGTTATGCGGACAGGAGCTATGGCTACACCTTC,CASSYADRSYGYTF
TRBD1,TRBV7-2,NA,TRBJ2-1,TGTGCCAGCAGCTTAGGTATGGGGACAGGGCTTTACAATGAGCAGTTCTTC,CASSLGMGTGLYNEQFF
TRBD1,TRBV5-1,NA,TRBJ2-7,TGCGCCAGCAGCGGGAAAGTGTCGGGACAGTCCTACGAGCAGTACTTC,CASSGKVSGQSYEQYF
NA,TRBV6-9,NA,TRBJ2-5,TGTGCCAGGGTTAGGGAGACCCAGTACTTC,CARVRETQYF
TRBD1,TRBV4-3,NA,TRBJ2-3,TGCGCCAGCAGCCAAGTCACGACAGGGGGCACAGATACGCAGTATTTT,CASSQVTTGGTDTQYF
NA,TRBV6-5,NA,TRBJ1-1,TGTGCCAGCCATGGGGAGTTTAACACTGAAGCTTTCTTT,CASHGEFNTEAFF
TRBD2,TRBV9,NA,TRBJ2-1,TGTGCCAGCAGCGTGTCGAGCGGGGGGTCCCACAGCAATGAGCAGTTCTTC,CASSVSSGGSHSNEQFF
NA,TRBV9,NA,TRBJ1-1,TGTGCCAGCAGCGTAGAGCGCGAGGTGGGTGAAGCTTTCTTT,CASSVEREVGEAFF
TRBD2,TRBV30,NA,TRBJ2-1,TGTGCCTGGGGTCCTTATAGCCAGCCGGGGGGAAGAAAGTTCTTC,CAWGPYSQPGGRKFF
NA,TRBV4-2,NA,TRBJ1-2,TGTGCCAGCAGCCAAGATGCAAGGGCAGCCTTC,CASSQDARAAF
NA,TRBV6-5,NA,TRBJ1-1,TGTGCCAGCAGACCGACAGGGAACACTGAAGCTTTCTTT,CASRPTGNTEAFF
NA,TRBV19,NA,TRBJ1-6,TGTGCCAGTAGTGTCAGGGAGTCCTCCTATAATTCACCCCTCCACTTT,CASSVRESSYNSPLHF
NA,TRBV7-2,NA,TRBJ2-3,TGTGCCAGCAGCCCACTAGTTAATACGCAGTATTTT,CASSPLVNTQYF
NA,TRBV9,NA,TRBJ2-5,TGTGCCAGCAGCGTATTGGGTGGGGAGACCCAGTACTTC,CASSVLGGETQYF
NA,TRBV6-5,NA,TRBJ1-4,TGTGCCAGCAGTTACGGAGGTGAAAAACTGTTTTTT,CASSYGGEKLFF
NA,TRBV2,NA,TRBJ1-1,TGTGCCAGCAGTGTAGGGGGGCTTACCGCTTTCTTT,CASSVGGLTAFF
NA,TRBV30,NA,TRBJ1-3,TGTGCCTGGAGGGTGAGCTCTGGAAACACCATATATTTT,CAWRVSSGNTIYF
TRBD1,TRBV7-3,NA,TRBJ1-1,TGTGCCAGCAGCCCCGAGGGACAGCGGAACACTGAAGCTTTCTTT,CASSPEGQRNTEAFF
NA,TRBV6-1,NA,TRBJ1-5,TGTGCCAGCAAGAGGGAGAGCAATCAGCCCCAGCATTTT,CASKRESNQPQHF
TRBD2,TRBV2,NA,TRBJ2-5,TGTGCCAGCAGCGCAACCCTAGCGGGGGGACAAGAGACCCAGTACTTC,CASSATLAGGQETQYF
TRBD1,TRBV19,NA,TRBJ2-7,TGTGCCAGTAGTATAGGGGCCAGGGGGCTACCATACGAGCAGTACTTC,CASSIGARGLPYEQYF
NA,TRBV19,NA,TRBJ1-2,TGTGCCAGTAGTCCCGTCCCGGGTGGCTACACCTTC,CASSPVPGGYTF
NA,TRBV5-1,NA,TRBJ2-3,TGCGCCAGCAGGTATCCGACAGATACGCAGTATTTT,CASRYPTDTQYF
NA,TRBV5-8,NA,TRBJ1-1,TGTGCCAGCTCTCATACAGGGCCGGCCACTGAAGCTTTCTTT,CASSHTGPATEAFF
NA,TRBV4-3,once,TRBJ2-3,TGCGCCAGCAGCCAAGATACCCCCAGCACAGATACGCAGTATTTT,CASSQDTPSTDTQYF
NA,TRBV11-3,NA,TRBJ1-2,TGTGCCAGCAGCTTAGGAGGATTTAATGGCTACACCTTC,CASSLGGFNGYTF
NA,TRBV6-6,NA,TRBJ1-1,TGTGCCAGCAGTTCGGATCGGGGGGCGTTGAACACTGAAGCTTTCTTT,CASSSDRGALNTEAFF
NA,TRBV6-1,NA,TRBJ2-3,TGTGCCAGCAGTGACAGGGATCGGGGCACAGATACGCAGTATTTT,CASSDRDRGTDTQYF
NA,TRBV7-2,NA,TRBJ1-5,TGTGCCAGCAGCTCCGGGGGTACGAACAATCAGCCCCAGCATTTT,CASSSGGTNNQPQHF
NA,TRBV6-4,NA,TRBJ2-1,TGTGCCAGCAGTGAATCAGGGAGGTCCTACAATGAGCAGTTCTTC,CASSESGRSYNEQFF
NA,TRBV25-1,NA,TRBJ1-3,TGTGCCAGCACTAAAGGGGTTCCTGGAAACACCATATATTTT,CASTKGVPGNTIYF
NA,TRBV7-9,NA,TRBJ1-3,TGTGCCAGCAGCGCCCGGGGGGCAACTGGAAACACCATATATTTT,CASSARGATGNTIYF